A single sample is the source of the 24 T cell receptor beta chains below, sequenced in a study of CD8+ T cells in alopecia areata. RNA, once extracted, was reverse transcribed into cDNA for use as the sequencing template. TCRdb's copy holds only in-frame clones and misses some; the assay was immunoSEQ multiplex PCR. The data contain 45,000 to 60,000 clones, over 95% of them singletons. The sequences come from CD8+ T cells sorted from blood, collected at week 0. Source of these receptors: a human donor with alopecia areata.

J is TRBJ1-3 and V is TRBV4-2; unclear D gene. The germline V gene has CDR1 LGHNA and CDR2 YNFKEQ. V dropped 1 base and J dropped 2 bases, with 12 bases sitting between them. CDR3 length: 16 residues. CDR3 coding DNA: TGTGCCAGCAGCCAAGTTGACGGGCCGCCTGGAAACACCATATATTTT. Translating gives CASSQVDGPPGNTIYF.

The chain links TRBV19 to TRBJ1-5; D gene ambiguous. Looked up from germline, CDR1 is LNHDA and CDR2 is SQIVND (reference sequence). Deletions cut 7 bases from V and 3 bases from J, with 10 bases between. The CDR3 runs to 13 residues. The CDR3 here is CASTTSLNQPQHF. In DNA form, the CDR3 reads TGTGCCAGTACGACATCGCTCAATCAGCCCCAGCATTTT.

V gene TRBV4-3 combines with J gene TRBJ2-2; TRBD2 matches at 7 bases. The CDR3 consists of 19 residues. CDR1 is LGHNA, CDR2 YSLEER, per germline. The ends lost 0 bases at V and 3 bases at J; junction bases unmatched: 13. The CDR3 sequence is CASSQEAAARGSYTGELFF. In DNA form, the CDR3 reads TGCGCCAGCAGCCAAGAGGCGGCAGCGCGGGGGTCCTACACCGGGGAGCTGTTTTTT.

The chain has TRBV23-1 and TRBJ1-5, with D possibly being TRBD1 (5 bases). TRBV23-1 is an ORF, with its function uncertain. The CDR3 totals 14 residues. Trimming cost V 3 bases and J 6 bases, with 12 bases left between them. CDR3 nucleotide sequence: TGCGCCAGCAGTCACTACAGGTTTTGTCAGCCCCAGCATTTT. Its protein product is CASSHYRFCQPQHF.

CDR3 residues: CASSRDTSTNEKLFF. The CDR3 nucleotides are TGCGCCAGCAGCCGTGATACTTCAACTAATGAAAAACTGTTTTTT. The V and J genes are TRBV4-1 and TRBJ1-4; unclear D gene. The germline gives CDR1 MGHRA, CDR2 YSYEKL. V was trimmed by 4 bases and J by 0 bases, leaving 9 bases between them. The CDR3 sequence is 15 residues long.

The gene calls are TRBV5-1 and TRBJ2-3; D call uncertain. Looked up from germline, CDR1 is SGHRS and CDR2 is YFSETQ. V shed 0 bases and J shed 2 bases, with 10 bases lying between them. The CDR3 spans 15 residues. Here the CDR3 DNA reads TGCGCCAGCAGCTTGGAAGAGGTTAACACAGATACGCAGTATTTT. This gives the protein CASSLEEVNTDTQYF.

The sample holds a few counts of this clone. V is TRBV15 and J is TRBJ2-7; possibly TRBD1 for D (5 bases). CDR1 is LNHNV, CDR2 YYDKDF, per germline (reference sequence). The CDR3 totals 16 residues. V was pared by 0 bases and J by 0 bases, with 12 bases between. CDR3 DNA: TGTGCCACCAGCAGAGATCAGGGCCCTAGCTCCTACGAGCAGTACTTC. Protein sequence: CATSRDQGPSSYEQYF.

CDR3 sequence (DNA): TGCGCCAGCAGTAGCAGACGCAATGAGCAGTTCTTC. It codes for CASSSRRNEQFF. This chain links TRBV4-1 with TRBJ2-1; no firm D call. This CDR3 comprises 12 residues. Germline loops: CDR1 MGHRA, CDR2 YSYEKL. Between the trimmed V and J ends, which lost 6 bases and 6 bases, there was a span of 9 bases.

This chain joins TRBV19 and TRBJ1-1; D ambiguous. CDR3 length: 11 amino acids. CDR1 and CDR2 (germline): LNHDA, SQIVND (reference sequence). The V gene lost 8 bases and the J gene lost 6 bases, with 10 bases spanning the gap. The DNA of the CDR3 is TGTGCCAGTTTTAGCGGGCCTGAAGCTTTCTTT. It codes for CASFSGPEAFF.

V and J are TRBV6-1 and TRBJ1-1, with a weak D call TRBD1 (6 bases). Trimming took off 2 bases at V and 1 base at J, with 17 bases between the two ends. This CDR3 has 17 amino acids. CDR1 and CDR2 from the germline V gene are MNHNS and SASEGT. CDR3 in amino acids: CASSEQETGWGNTEAFF. The CDR3 region has the DNA TGTGCCAGCAGTGAACAGGAAACAGGGTGGGGGAACACTGAAGCTTTCTTT.

The rearrangement joins TRBV2 to TRBJ2-3, with TRBD1 matching 9 bases. This CDR3 has 15 amino acids. The junction had 8 bases not matched to a gene; V was cut back by 8 bases and J by 2 bases. Germline values: CDR1 SNHLY, CDR2 FYNNEI. In DNA, the CDR3 is TGTGCCAGCTGGTGGGGGACAGGGACCACAGATACGCAGTATTTT. Translated: CASWWGTGTTDTQYF.

This chain joins TRBV7-9 and TRBJ2-1; 11 nucleotides agree with TRBD2. CDR1 and CDR2 (germline): SEHNR, FQNEAQ (reference sequence). CDR3 size: 16 residues. After removal of 5 bases from V and 2 bases from J, the junction contained 5 bases not matched to a gene. The CDR3 loop reads CASSLNSGGAYNEQFF. The CDR3 DNA follows: TGTGCCAGCAGCCTAAATAGCGGGGGGGCCTACAATGAGCAGTTCTTC.

The DNA of the CDR3 is TGCGCCAGCAGCCAATATAGGAACACCGGGGAGCTGTTTTTT. Translated: CASSQYRNTGELFF. The genes are TRBV4-1 and TRBJ2-2; D uncertain. The CDR3 is 14 residues long. The V end lost 2 bases, the J end lost 1 base, and 5 bases lay between the germline ends. CDR1 is MGHRA and CDR2 is YSYEKL in the germline V gene.

The V gene is TRBV5-1, the J gene TRBJ1-1, with D perhaps matching TRBD1 (5 bases). Trimming took 4 bases from V and 6 from J, leaving 13 bases between them. This CDR3 region has 13 residues. Germline CDR1 reads SGHRS; CDR2 reads YFSETQ. In nucleotides, the CDR3 is TGCGCCAGCAGCACAGGACAACTCGCTGAAGCTTTCTTT. Translating it yields CASSTGQLAEAFF.

The chain uses TRBV2 and TRBJ2-1, with 11 positions matching TRBD2. Per the germline V gene, CDR1 is SNHLY and CDR2 is FYNNEI. Germline trimming cut 2 bases from V and 7 bases from J; bases unmatched to any gene: 7. This CDR3 spans 16 amino acids. The CDR3 DNA is TGTGCCAGCAGTGAACTCTTAGCGGGGGGGCCTAATGAGCAGTTCTTC. Translated, it gives CASSELLAGGPNEQFF.

The genes are TRBV19 and TRBJ2-6; no definite D call. The CDR3 spans 16 residues. The germline V gene has CDR1 LNHDA and CDR2 SQIVND (reference sequence). V lost 4 bases to trimming and J lost 0 bases, with 10 bases between them. CDR3 sequence: CASSTDAGSGANVLTF. The CDR3 region has the DNA TGTGCCAGTAGTACAGACGCCGGCTCTGGGGCCAACGTCCTGACTTTC.

This chain joins TRBV4-3 and TRBJ2-7; D possibly corresponds to TRBD2 (6 bases). V shed 1 base and J shed 2 bases, with 12 bases lying between them. The CDR3 runs 15 residues. Germline V CDR1 and CDR2: LGHNA, YSLEER. The CDR3 DNA reads TGCGCCAGCAGCCAAGGTGCCGGCGGGACCTACGAGCAGTACTTC. Protein product: CASSQGAGGTYEQYF.

V and J are TRBV30 and TRBJ2-7; maybe TRBD1 (5 bases). CDR1 and CDR2 from the germline V gene are GTSNPN and SVGIG (reference sequence). Trimming pared 0 bases from V and 2 bases from J, leaving 5 bases between. There are 12 residues in the CDR3. This chain's CDR3 is CAWSVGAYEQYF. CDR3 nucleotide sequence: TGTGCCTGGAGTGTAGGGGCCTACGAGCAGTACTTC.

V usage is TRBV15 and J usage is TRBJ2-1; D is uncertain. The CDR3 has 13 residues. V gave up 4 bases and J gave up 7 bases, with 11 bases separating them. Looked up from germline, CDR1 is LNHNV and CDR2 is YYDKDF (reference sequence). The CDR3 reads CATSTSVANEQFF. The CDR3 nucleotides are TGTGCCACCAGCACCTCCGTAGCAAATGAGCAGTTCTTC.

The CDR3: CASSYSAGTGIYGYTF. DNA of the CDR3: TGTGCCAGCAGTTACTCCGCCGGGACAGGGATCTATGGCTACACCTTC. The rearrangement uses TRBV6-5 and TRBJ1-2; 9 bases are a match to TRBD1. J gave up 4 bases and V 0 bases, and 6 bases lay outside the gene matches. CDR1 and CDR2 (germline): MNHEY, SVGAGI. The CDR3 spans 16 residues.

This clone was seen once. The rearrangement links TRBV30 to TRBJ2-7; the D call may be TRBD1 or TRBD2 (5 bases each). CDR3 length equals 15 residues. Trimming pared 0 bases from V and 6 bases from J, leaving 18 bases between. Germline V lookup: CDR1 GTSNPN, CDR2 SVGIG (reference sequence). CDR3 in DNA: TGTGCCTGGAGTGTACCCATTGGGGGTTTCGGCGAGCAGTACTTC. Translation: CAWSVPIGGFGEQYF.

This chain connects TRBV30 to TRBJ2-5, with 13 bases that match TRBD2. The junction had 5 bases not matched to a gene; V was cut back by 5 bases and J by 5 bases. Per germline, CDR1 GTSNPN and CDR2 SVGIG (reference sequence). The CDR3 spans 14 residues. This CDR3 is CAWVLAGGQETQYF. The CDR3 nucleotides read TGTGCCTGGGTACTAGCGGGGGGGCAGGAGACCCAGTACTTC. Full variable domain (remainder filled in from reference TRBV30 and TRBJ2-5): SQTIHQWPATLVQPVGSPLSLECTVEGTSNPNLYWYRQAAGRGLQLLFYSVGIGQISSEVPQNLSASRPQDRQFILSSKKLLLSDSGFYLCAWVLAGGQETQYFGPGTRLLVL.

The chain carries TRBV7-2 and TRBJ2-5, with 9 bases that match TRBD2. Trimming cost V 5 bases and J 5 bases; bases outside gene matches: 12. This CDR3 is built from 16 residues. Per germline, CDR1 SGHTA and CDR2 FQGNSA. The CDR3 reads CASSQDTTSGRETQYF. The DNA of the CDR3 is TGTGCCAGCAGCCAAGATACGACTAGCGGCCGGGAGACCCAGTACTTC.

This clone appeared a single time. As DNA, the CDR3 is TGCGCCAGCAGCTTGGAAAGCGGGGGGGCCCACCGGGGAGAGACCCAGTACTTC. Its translation: CASSLESGGAHRGETQYF. The chain employs TRBV5-1 and TRBJ2-5; TRBD2 matches 10 bases. J gave up 4 bases and V 0 bases, and 12 bases lay outside the gene matches. Germline CDR1 is SGHRS and CDR2 is YFSETQ. The CDR3 consists of 18 residues.